This is a list of T cell receptor beta chains from one sample in a study of CD8 T cells in Susac syndrome. TCRdb called the immunoSEQ multiplex PCR reads again in MiXCR, with one record for every CDR3 protein. This sample has roughly 120,000 distinct CDR3 sequences; roughly 94% occur once, and the top ten carry less than 0.15%. Sample: CD4+ T cells from PBMCs. The source is a human donor with multiple sclerosis. Each CDR3 is given without its conserved first and last residue. Each record gives: CDR3 protein, clone size, V gene. Clone size is given for some rows only: seen once, a few or many times, or a class if the clone is expanded.

CDR3 protein: ASSVGARGAGVQETQY
clone size: -
V gene: TRBV9

CDR3 protein: SVVPAGHGFSSYEQY
clone size: -
V gene: TRBV29-1

CDR3 protein: ASSPGTGELF
clone size: -
V gene: TRBV4-2

CDR3 protein: ASSPLSLSEQY
clone size: -
V gene: TRBV7-2

CDR3 protein: ASSSPGGWNEQF
clone size: once
V gene: TRBV7-2

CDR3 protein: ANSRRTSGMGARQTQY
clone size: -
V gene: TRBV6-1

CDR3 protein: ASSLLSPSEAF
clone size: -
V gene: TRBV7-2

CDR3 protein: ASSLIGGDTQY
clone size: once
V gene: TRBV6-6

CDR3 protein: ATQGALETYGYT
clone size: -
V gene: TRBV7-2

CDR3 protein: ASSAHSASNTEAF
clone size: -
V gene: TRBV3-1

CDR3 protein: ASSPRTGRVSEQY
clone size: -
V gene: TRBV3-1

CDR3 protein: ASSPGTLSSYNEQF
clone size: -
V gene: TRBV18

CDR3 protein: ASSFLDTQY
clone size: once
V gene: TRBV13

CDR3 protein: ASTLAPGREKLF
clone size: -
V gene: TRBV12-3/TRBV12-4

CDR3 protein: SAGGTSHEQY
clone size: -
V gene: TRBV20-1

CDR3 protein: ASSPGAGQLTDTQY
clone size: -
V gene: TRBV7-9

CDR3 protein: ASSQDSFYQPQH
clone size: -
V gene: TRBV3-1

CDR3 protein: ASNPTGQGSNQPQH
clone size: -
V gene: TRBV19

CDR3 protein: ASSGTVNSNQPQH
clone size: -
V gene: TRBV2

CDR3 protein: ASSSTLEETQY
clone size: -
V gene: TRBV6-5

CDR3 protein: SVGTSGRVNEQF
clone size: -
V gene: TRBV29-1

CDR3 protein: ASSPLTGGGYGYT
clone size: -
V gene: TRBV7-7

CDR3 protein: ASKGTRANNEQF
clone size: -
V gene: TRBV10-2

CDR3 protein: ASSRGFSYEQY
clone size: -
V gene: TRBV6-6

CDR3 protein: ASSPLWDEQF
clone size: -
V gene: TRBV5-1

CDR3 protein: ASSQVTGSSYEQY
clone size: once
V gene: TRBV3-1